One and the same sample provided the 12 T cell receptor beta chains below, sequenced in a study of T cells in Graves' hyperthyroidism and ophthalmopathy. Amplification targeted TCR beta CDR3 regions from RNA transcripts. HTBI primers were used for first-round RT-PCR of the TCR CDR3. Each CDR3 protein is one row after TCRdb ran MiXCR on the multiplex PCR reads. The table has roughly 420,000 distinct CDR3 sequences, 15% to 18% seen once. What was sequenced was blood. The receptors here all came from a woman aged 18-30 years with Graves' hyperthyroidism.

This clonotype was seen ten or more times. This chain links TRBV28 with TRBJ2-7; 12 positions match TRBD2. Germline lookup yields CDR1 MDHEN and CDR2 SYDVKM. There are 15 residues in the CDR3. J was trimmed by 5 bases and V by 4 bases; bases with no gene match: 6. DNA of the CDR3: TGTGCCAGCAGTTCGCTAGCGGGAGGGCCGCACGAGCAGTACTTC. Translating it yields CASSSLAGGPHEQYF.

This clonotype was recorded at least ten times. The chain employs TRBV3-1 and TRBJ2-7; no clear D. The V end was cut by 2 bases, the J end by 3 bases, with 11 bases between. Germline V gene sequence: CDR1 LGHDT, CDR2 YNNKEL (reference sequence). The CDR3 length is 14 residues. The DNA of the CDR3 is TGTGCCAGCAGCCAACGAGTTACGGGCTACGAGCAGTACTTC. Its protein product is CASSQRVTGYEQYF.

Only a few counts were recorded for this clonotype. This sequence joins TRBV27 and TRBJ1-5, with D tentatively TRBD1 (5 bases). CDR3 length: 15 amino acids. Germline V gene sequence: CDR1 MNHEY, CDR2 SMNVEV (reference sequence). The V end lost 5 bases, the J end lost 4 bases, and 15 bases lay between the germline ends. The CDR3: CASSQGVGLNQPQHF. CDR3 bases: TGTGCCAGCAGTCAAGGGGTGGGGTTAAATCAGCCCCAGCATTTT.

The chain has TRBV13 and TRBJ2-7; 7 nucleotides line up with TRBD1. This CDR3 contains 16 residues. V was clipped by 3 bases and J by 0 bases; unmatched bases: 8. CDR1 is PRHDT and CDR2 is FYEKMQ in the germline V gene (reference sequence). The CDR3 reads CASSLDRDRASYEQYF. The CDR3 DNA reads TGTGCCAGCAGCTTGGACCGGGACAGAGCCTCCTACGAGCAGTACTTC.

This clonotype was recorded a few times. The rearrangement links TRBV19 to TRBJ1-5; 7 bases match TRBD1. From germline, CDR1 is LNHDA and CDR2 SQIVND (reference sequence). V trimming: 4 bases; J trimming: 3 bases; junction bases outside the gene matches: 9. CDR3 length: 16 residues. This CDR3 is CASSRRQGINNQPQHF. In DNA form, the CDR3 reads TGTGCCAGTAGTAGGAGACAGGGCATTAACAATCAGCCCCAGCATTTT.

The chain employs TRBV6-2 or TRBV6-3 and TRBJ2-1, with TRBD2 matching over 14 bases. Per the germline V gene, CDR1 is MNHEY and CDR2 is SVGEGT. This CDR3 spans 19 amino acids. V trimming: 4 bases; J trimming: 8 bases; junction bases outside the gene matches: 16. The CDR3 sequence is CASSSDLRLAGGSRDEQFF. The CDR3 coding sequence is TGTGCCAGCAGTTCCGATCTCAGACTAGCGGGAGGGAGTCGGGATGAGCAGTTCTTC.

This clonotype was observed many times. V is TRBV12-3 or TRBV12-4 and J is TRBJ1-1; unclear D gene. This CDR3 has 14 amino acids. Trimming shortened V by 2 bases and J by 0 bases, and 7 bases separated the two germline ends. The CDR3 sequence: CASSLKGMNTEAFF. CDR3 in DNA: TGTGCCAGCAGTTTAAAGGGTATGAACACTGAAGCTTTCTTT.

This clonotype was recorded at least ten times. V usage is TRBV3-1 and J usage is TRBJ2-1, with 9 bases matching TRBD1. This CDR3 is 15 amino acids long. Trimming at V came to 1 base and at J to 8 bases, leaving 6 bases not matched to a gene. The germline CDR1 and CDR2 sequences are LGHDT and YNNKEL (reference sequence). As DNA, the CDR3 is TGTGCCAGCAGCCAAGCCGGGACAGGGCTCGATGAGCAGTTCTTC. Translation: CASSQAGTGLDEQFF.

This clonotype was recorded many times. The chain uses TRBV18 and TRBJ2-3, with 7 bases identical to TRBD2. Germline assignment: CDR1 KGHSH and CDR2 LQKENI. V dropped 6 bases and J dropped 4; count of bases not matched to a gene: 1. The CDR3 has 12 residues. The CDR3 nucleotides are TGTGCCAGCTCTCGGGGGGCAGATACGCAGTATTTT. This encodes CASSRGADTQYF.

In this sample, this clonotype turned up many times. The CDR3 protein is CASSLGGAGTGGDTQYF. CDR3 nucleotide sequence: TGCGCCAGCAGCTTAGGCGGTGCAGGGACGGGGGGAGATACGCAGTATTTT. The genes are TRBV5-1 and TRBJ2-3, with 7 bases that match TRBD2. This CDR3 contains 17 residues. Germline CDR1 and CDR2: SGHRS and YFSETQ. The V and J ends lost 2 bases and 5 bases, in that order; junction bases with no gene match: 14.

Many counts were recorded for this clonotype. The CDR3 region has the DNA TGTGCCAGCAGCCAAGATTTACAGTTAATTTACGAGCAGTACTTC. Encoded protein: CASSQDLQLIYEQYF. The chain has TRBV3-1 and TRBJ2-7, with D uncertain. The CDR3 covers 15 residues. Between the trimmed V and J ends, which lost 0 bases and 4 bases, there was a span of 13 bases. The germline CDR1 and CDR2 sequences are LGHDT and YNNKEL (reference sequence).

There are many counts of this clonotype. The J gene is TRBJ2-1, the V gene TRBV29-1; D remains unclear. The CDR3 is made up of 12 amino acids. Trimming left V 0 bases short and J 7 bases short, with 7 bases between. Germline loops: CDR1 SQVTM, CDR2 ANQGSEA. The CDR3 region is CSVEDRPNEQFF. For the CDR3, the DNA is TGCAGCGTTGAAGATAGACCAAATGAGCAGTTCTTC.